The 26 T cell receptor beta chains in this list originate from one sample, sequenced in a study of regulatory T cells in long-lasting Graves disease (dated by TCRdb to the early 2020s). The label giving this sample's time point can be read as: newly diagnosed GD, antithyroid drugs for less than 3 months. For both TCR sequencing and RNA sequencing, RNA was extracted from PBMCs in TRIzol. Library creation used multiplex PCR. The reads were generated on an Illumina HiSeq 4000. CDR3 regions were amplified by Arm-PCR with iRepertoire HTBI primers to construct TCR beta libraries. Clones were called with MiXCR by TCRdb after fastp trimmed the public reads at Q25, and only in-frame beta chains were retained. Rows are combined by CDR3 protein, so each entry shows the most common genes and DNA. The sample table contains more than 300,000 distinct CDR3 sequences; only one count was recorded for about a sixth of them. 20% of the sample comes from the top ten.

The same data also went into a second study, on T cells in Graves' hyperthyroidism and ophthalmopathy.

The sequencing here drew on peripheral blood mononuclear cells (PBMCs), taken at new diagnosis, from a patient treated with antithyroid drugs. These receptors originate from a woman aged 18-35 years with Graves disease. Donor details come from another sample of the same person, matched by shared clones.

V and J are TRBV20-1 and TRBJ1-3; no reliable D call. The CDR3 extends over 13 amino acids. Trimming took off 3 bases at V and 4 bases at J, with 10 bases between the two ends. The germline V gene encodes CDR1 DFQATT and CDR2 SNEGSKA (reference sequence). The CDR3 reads CSASPPQGNTIYF. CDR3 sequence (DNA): TGCAGTGCTAGCCCACCCCAGGGAAACACCATATATTTT.

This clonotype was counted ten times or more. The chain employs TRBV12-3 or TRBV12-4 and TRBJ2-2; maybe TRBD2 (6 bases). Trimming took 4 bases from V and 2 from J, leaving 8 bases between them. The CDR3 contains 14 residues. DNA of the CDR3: TGTGCCAGCAGTTCGGGACTCAACACCGGGGAGCTGTTTTTT. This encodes CASSSGLNTGELFF.

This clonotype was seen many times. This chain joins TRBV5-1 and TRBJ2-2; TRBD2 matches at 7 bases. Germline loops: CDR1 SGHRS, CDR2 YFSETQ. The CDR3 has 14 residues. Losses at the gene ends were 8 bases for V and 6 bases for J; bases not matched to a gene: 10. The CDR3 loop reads CASQVGGIAGELFF. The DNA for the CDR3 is TGCGCCAGTCAAGTCGGGGGGATAGCCGGGGAGCTGTTTTTT.

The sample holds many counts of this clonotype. The CDR3 loop reads CASSATGSLEAFF. DNA of the CDR3: TGTGCCAGCAGCGCTACAGGGAGCCTTGAAGCTTTCTTT. V gene TRBV2 combines with J gene TRBJ1-1; D is perhaps TRBD1 (6 bases). Germline-derived CDR1 and CDR2 are SNHLY and FYNNEI. This CDR3 region has 13 residues. V was trimmed by 6 bases and J by 7 bases, leaving 15 bases between them.

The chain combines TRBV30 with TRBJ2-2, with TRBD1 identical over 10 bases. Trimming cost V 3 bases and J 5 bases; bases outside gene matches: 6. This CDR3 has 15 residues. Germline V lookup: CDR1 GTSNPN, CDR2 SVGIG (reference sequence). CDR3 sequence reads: CAWSGGQGRTGELFF. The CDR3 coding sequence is TGTGCCTGGAGCGGGGGACAGGGGAGGACCGGGGAGCTGTTTTTT.

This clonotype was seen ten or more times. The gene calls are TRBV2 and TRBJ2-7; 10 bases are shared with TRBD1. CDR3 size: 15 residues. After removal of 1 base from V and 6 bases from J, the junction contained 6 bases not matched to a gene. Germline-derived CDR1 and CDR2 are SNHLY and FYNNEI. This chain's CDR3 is CASSEVGQGSAEQYF. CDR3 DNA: TGTGCCAGCAGTGAAGTGGGACAGGGGTCTGCCGAGCAGTACTTC.

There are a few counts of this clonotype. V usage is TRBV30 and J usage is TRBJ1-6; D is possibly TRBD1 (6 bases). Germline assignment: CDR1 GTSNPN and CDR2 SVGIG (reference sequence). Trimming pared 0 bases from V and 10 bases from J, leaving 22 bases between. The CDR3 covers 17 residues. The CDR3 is CAWSVRHRETKRSPLHF. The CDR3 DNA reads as TGTGCCTGGAGTGTACGTCACAGGGAAACCAAACGATCACCCCTCCACTTT.

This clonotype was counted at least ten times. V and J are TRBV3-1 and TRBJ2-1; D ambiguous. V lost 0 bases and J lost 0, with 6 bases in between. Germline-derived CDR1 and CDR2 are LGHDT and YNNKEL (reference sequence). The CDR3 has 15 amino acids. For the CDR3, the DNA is TGTGCCAGCAGCCAAGAGACATTCTCCTACAATGAGCAGTTCTTC. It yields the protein CASSQETFSYNEQFF.

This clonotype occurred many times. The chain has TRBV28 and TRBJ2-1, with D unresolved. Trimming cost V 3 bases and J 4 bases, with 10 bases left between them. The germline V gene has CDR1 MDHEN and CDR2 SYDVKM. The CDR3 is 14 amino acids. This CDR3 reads CASSFRTSYNEQFF. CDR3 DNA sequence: TGTGCCAGCAGTTTTCGGACGTCTTACAATGAGCAGTTCTTC.

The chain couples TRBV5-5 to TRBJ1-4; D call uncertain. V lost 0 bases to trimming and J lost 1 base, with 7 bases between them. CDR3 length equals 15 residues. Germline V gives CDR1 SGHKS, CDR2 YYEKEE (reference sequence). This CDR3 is CASSLGHLTNEKLFF. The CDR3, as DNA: TGTGCCAGCAGCTTGGGACACCTAACTAATGAAAAACTGTTTTTT.

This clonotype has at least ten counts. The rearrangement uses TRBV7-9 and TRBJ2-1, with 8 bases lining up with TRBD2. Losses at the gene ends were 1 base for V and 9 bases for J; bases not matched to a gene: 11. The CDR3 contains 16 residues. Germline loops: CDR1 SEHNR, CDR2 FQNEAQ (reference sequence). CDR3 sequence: CASSLGSSGVVVEQFF. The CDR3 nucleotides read TGTGCCAGCAGCTTAGGAAGTAGCGGGGTGGTCGTTGAGCAGTTCTTC.

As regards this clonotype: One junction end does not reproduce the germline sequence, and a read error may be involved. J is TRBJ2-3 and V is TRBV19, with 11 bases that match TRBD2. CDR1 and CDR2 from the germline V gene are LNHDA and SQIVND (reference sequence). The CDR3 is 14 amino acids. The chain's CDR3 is CASRIAGGTNTQYF. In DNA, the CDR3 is TGTGCCAGTAGAATAGCGGGAGGGACGAATACGCAGTATTTT.

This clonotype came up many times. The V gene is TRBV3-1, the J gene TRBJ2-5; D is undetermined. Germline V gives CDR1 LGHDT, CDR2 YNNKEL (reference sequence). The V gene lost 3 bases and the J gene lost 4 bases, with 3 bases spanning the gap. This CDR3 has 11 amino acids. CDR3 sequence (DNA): TGTGCCAGCAGCCATTCAGAGACCCAGTACTTC. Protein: CASSHSETQYF.

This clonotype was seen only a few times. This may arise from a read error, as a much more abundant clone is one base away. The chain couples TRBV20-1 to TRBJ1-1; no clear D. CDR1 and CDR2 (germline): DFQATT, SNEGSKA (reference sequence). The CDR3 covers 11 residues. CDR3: CSALMNTESFF. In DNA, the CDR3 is TGCAGTGCCCTCATGAACACTGAATCTTTCTTT.

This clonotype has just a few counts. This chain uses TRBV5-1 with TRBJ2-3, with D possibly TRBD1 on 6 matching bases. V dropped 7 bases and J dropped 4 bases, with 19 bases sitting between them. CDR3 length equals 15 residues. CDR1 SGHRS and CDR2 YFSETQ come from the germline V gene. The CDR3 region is CASVDGQLRSDTQYF. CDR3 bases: TGCGCCAGCGTGGACGGACAGCTCCGTTCAGATACGCAGTATTTT.

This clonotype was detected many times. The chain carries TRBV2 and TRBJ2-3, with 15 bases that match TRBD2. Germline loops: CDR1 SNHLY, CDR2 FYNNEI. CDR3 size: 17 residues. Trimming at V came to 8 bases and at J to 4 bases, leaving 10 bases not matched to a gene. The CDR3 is CASLGLAGGPGSDTQYF. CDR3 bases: TGTGCCAGCCTCGGACTAGCGGGGGGGCCGGGGTCAGATACGCAGTATTTT.

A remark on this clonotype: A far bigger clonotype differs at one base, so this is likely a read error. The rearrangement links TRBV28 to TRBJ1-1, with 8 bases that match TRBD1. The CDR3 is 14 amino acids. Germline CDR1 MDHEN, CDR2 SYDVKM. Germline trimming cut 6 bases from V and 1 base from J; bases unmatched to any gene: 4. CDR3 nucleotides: TGTGCCAGCAGCGCCGGGACAGGGAACACTGAAGCTTTCTTT. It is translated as CASSAGTGNTEAFF.

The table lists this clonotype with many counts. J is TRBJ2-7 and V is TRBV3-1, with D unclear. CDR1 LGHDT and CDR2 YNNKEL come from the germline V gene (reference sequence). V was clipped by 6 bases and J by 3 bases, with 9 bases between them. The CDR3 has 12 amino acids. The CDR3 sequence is CASSALGYEQYF. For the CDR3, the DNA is TGTGCCAGCAGTGCCCTCGGCTACGAGCAGTACTTC.

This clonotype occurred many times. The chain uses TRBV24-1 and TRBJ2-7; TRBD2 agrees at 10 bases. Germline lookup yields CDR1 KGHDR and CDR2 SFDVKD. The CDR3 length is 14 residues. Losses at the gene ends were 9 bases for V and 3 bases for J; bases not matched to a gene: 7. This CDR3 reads CATGPSGSNYEQYF. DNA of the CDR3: TGTGCCACCGGACCTAGCGGGAGTAACTACGAGCAGTACTTC.

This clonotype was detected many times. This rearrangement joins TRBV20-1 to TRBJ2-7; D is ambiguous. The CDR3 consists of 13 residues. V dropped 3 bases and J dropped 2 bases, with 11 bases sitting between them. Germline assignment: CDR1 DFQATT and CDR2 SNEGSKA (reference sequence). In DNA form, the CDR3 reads TGCAGTGCTAGTCAGGACCCTCCCTACGAGCAGTACTTC. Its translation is CSASQDPPYEQYF.

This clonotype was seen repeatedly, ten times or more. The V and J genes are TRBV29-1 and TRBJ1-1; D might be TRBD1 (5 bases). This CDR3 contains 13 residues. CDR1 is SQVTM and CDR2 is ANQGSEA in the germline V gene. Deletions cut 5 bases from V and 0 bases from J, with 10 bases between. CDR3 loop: CSVRKGLNTEAFF. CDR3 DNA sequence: TGCAGCGTTCGTAAGGGGCTGAACACTGAAGCTTTCTTT. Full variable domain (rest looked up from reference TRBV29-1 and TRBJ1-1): SAVISQKPSRDICQRGTSLTIQCQVDSQVTMMFWYRQQPGQSLTLIATANQGSEATYESGFVIDKFPISRPNLTFSTLTVSNMSPEDSSIYLCSVRKGLNTEAFFGQGTRLTVV.

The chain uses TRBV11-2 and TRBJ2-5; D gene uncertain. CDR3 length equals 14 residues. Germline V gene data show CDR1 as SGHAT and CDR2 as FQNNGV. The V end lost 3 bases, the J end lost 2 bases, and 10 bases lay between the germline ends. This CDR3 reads CASSFGLAQETQYF. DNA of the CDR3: TGTGCCAGCAGCTTCGGCCTTGCTCAAGAGACCCAGTACTTC.

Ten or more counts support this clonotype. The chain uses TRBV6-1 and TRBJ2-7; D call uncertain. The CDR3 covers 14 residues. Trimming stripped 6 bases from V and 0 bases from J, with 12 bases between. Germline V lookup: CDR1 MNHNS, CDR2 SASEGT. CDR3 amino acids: CASSQIPASYEQYF. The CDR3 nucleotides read TGTGCCAGCAGCCAAATTCCGGCCTCCTACGAGCAGTACTTC.

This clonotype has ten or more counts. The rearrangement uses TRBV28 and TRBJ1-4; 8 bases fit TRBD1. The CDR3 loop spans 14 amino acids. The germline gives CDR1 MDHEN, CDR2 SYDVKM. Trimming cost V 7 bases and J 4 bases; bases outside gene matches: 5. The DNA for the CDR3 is TGTGCCAGCACCCCCGACAGGGGTAATGAAAAACTGTTTTTT. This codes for CASTPDRGNEKLFF.

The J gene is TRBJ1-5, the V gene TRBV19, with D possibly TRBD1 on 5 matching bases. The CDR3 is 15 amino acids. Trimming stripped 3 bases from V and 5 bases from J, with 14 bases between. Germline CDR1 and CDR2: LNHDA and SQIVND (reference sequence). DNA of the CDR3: TGTGCCAGTAGTATGGTCAGGGAGAAGTATCAGCCCCAGCATTTT. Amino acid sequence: CASSMVREKYQPQHF.

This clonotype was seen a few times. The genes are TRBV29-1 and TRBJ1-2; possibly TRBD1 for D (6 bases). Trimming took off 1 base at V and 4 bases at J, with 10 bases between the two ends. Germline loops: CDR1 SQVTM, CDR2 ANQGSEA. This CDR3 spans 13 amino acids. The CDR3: CSVEGTGSYGYTF. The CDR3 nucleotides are TGCAGCGTTGAAGGAACAGGGTCCTATGGCTACACCTTC. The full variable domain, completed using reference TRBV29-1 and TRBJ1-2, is SAVISQKPSRDICQRGTSLTIQCQVDSQVTMMFWYRQQPGQSLTLIATANQGSEATYESGFVIDKFPISRPNLTFSTLTVSNMSPEDSSIYLCSVEGTGSYGYTFGSGTRLTVV.